Listed below are T cell receptor beta chains from one sample, sequenced in a study of spatial heterogeneity in lung cancer. Using its own MiXCR run on the 5' RACE reads, TCRdb lists one record per CDR3 protein. Among about 90,000 distinct CDR3 sequences listed, under 9% were seen once. Sample: PBMCs, taken at surgery. These receptors all come from a male donor with early-stage non-small cell lung cancer. CDR3s include the opening cysteine and the closing phenylalanine or tryptophan. The D gene is left open where the match is weak.

CDR3 length: 14; V gene: TRBV2; J gene: TRBJ2-1; D gene: .; CDR3 protein: CASRTDSLYNEQFF
CDR3 length: 16; V gene: TRBV7-9; J gene: TRBJ2-6; D gene: TRBD2; CDR3 protein: CVAGVAGGSGANVLTF
CDR3 length: 13; V gene: TRBV11-1; J gene: TRBJ2-1; D gene: .; CDR3 protein: CASSLRLYNEQFF
CDR3 length: 14; V gene: TRBV11-1; J gene: TRBJ2-7; D gene: .; CDR3 protein: CASSLGQERGEQYF
CDR3 length: 15; V gene: TRBV30; J gene: TRBJ2-7; D gene: .; CDR3 protein: CAWNEGLGRRYEQYF
CDR3 length: 12; V gene: TRBV29-1; J gene: TRBJ2-7; D gene: TRBD2; CDR3 protein: CSAGLAGGEQYF
CDR3 length: 15; V gene: TRBV7-9; J gene: TRBJ1-1; D gene: TRBD1; CDR3 protein: CASNLTGKEDTEAFF
CDR3 length: 12; V gene: TRBV10-3; J gene: TRBJ2-3; D gene: .; CDR3 protein: CAISETSDTQYF
CDR3 length: 13; V gene: TRBV29-1; J gene: TRBJ2-7; D gene: .; CDR3 protein: CSVAGPLTREQYF
CDR3 length: 15; V gene: TRBV5-1; J gene: TRBJ2-7; D gene: TRBD2; CDR3 protein: CASSYNSAGGYEQYF
CDR3 length: 12; V gene: TRBV18; J gene: TRBJ1-5; D gene: .; CDR3 protein: CASSGGGQPQHF
CDR3 length: 16; V gene: TRBV2; J gene: TRBJ2-2; D gene: TRBD1; CDR3 protein: CASSGQGAANTGELFF
CDR3 length: 13; V gene: TRBV7-9; J gene: TRBJ2-5; D gene: .; CDR3 protein: CASSPSGQETQYF
CDR3 length: 16; V gene: TRBV18; J gene: TRBJ1-5; D gene: TRBD1; CDR3 protein: CASSAGTGGTGQPQHF
CDR3 length: 19; V gene: TRBV27; J gene: TRBJ2-6; D gene: .; CDR3 protein: CASSFTPVGYSSGANVLTF
CDR3 length: 16; V gene: TRBV28; J gene: TRBJ2-1; D gene: TRBD2; CDR3 protein: CASSFMRSGSVDEQFF
CDR3 length: 20; V gene: TRBV12-3/TRBV12-4; J gene: TRBJ2-3; D gene: TRBD1; CDR3 protein: CASSFIVRGRLSPSTDTQYF
CDR3 length: 14; V gene: TRBV7-9; J gene: TRBJ2-3; D gene: .; CDR3 protein: CASSRSGSTDTQYF
CDR3 length: 12; V gene: TRBV10-3; J gene: TRBJ2-7; D gene: TRBD1; CDR3 protein: CAISEGGHEQYF
CDR3 length: 15; V gene: TRBV9; J gene: TRBJ2-1; D gene: .; CDR3 protein: CASSVTGLHYNEQFF
CDR3 length: 16; V gene: TRBV28; J gene: TRBJ1-5; D gene: .; CDR3 protein: CASSPGTLKLNQPQHF
CDR3 length: 13; V gene: TRBV7-2; J gene: TRBJ2-7; D gene: TRBD2; CDR3 protein: CASSLGLAGDPHF
CDR3 length: 15; V gene: TRBV11-1; J gene: TRBJ2-1; D gene: .; CDR3 protein: CASSPGLISYNEQFF
CDR3 length: 14; V gene: TRBV7-2; J gene: TRBJ2-3; D gene: .; CDR3 protein: CASRPGTSTDTQYF
CDR3 length: 17; V gene: TRBV14; J gene: TRBJ2-7; D gene: .; CDR3 protein: CASNRKPSDAECYEQYF
CDR3 length: 16; V gene: TRBV7-2; J gene: TRBJ2-1; D gene: TRBD2; CDR3 protein: CASSLRTSGSYNEQFF
CDR3 length: 13; V gene: TRBV5-4; J gene: TRBJ2-7; D gene: .; CDR3 protein: CASSRDSAYEQYF
CDR3 length: 13; V gene: TRBV7-2; J gene: TRBJ1-5; D gene: .; CDR3 protein: CASSLEGRKPQHF
CDR3 length: 12; V gene: TRBV20-1; J gene: TRBJ1-5; D gene: .; CDR3 protein: CSAPTNNQPQHF
CDR3 length: 14; V gene: TRBV14; J gene: TRBJ1-2; D gene: TRBD1; CDR3 protein: CASSPGQYFYGYTF
CDR3 length: 14; V gene: TRBV28; J gene: TRBJ1-5; D gene: .; CDR3 protein: CASSLSGLEWLQHF
CDR3 length: 14; V gene: TRBV14; J gene: TRBJ2-5; D gene: .; CDR3 protein: CASSPRGFQETQYF
CDR3 length: 14; V gene: TRBV5-1; J gene: TRBJ2-2; D gene: .; CDR3 protein: CASSSGTKTGELFF
CDR3 length: 17; V gene: TRBV11-2; J gene: TRBJ2-7; D gene: TRBD1; CDR3 protein: CASSLVIAGGDLYEQYF
CDR3 length: 14; V gene: TRBV9; J gene: TRBJ1-4; D gene: .; CDR3 protein: CASSVGGTNEKLFF
CDR3 length: 15; V gene: TRBV19; J gene: TRBJ2-2; D gene: .; CDR3 protein: CASSPSSAGAGELFF
CDR3 length: 15; V gene: TRBV29-1; J gene: TRBJ2-1; D gene: TRBD2; CDR3 protein: CSARKGTSGDNEQFF
CDR3 length: 15; V gene: TRBV7-2; J gene: TRBJ2-3; D gene: .; CDR3 protein: CASSSNVGVADTQYF
CDR3 length: 13; V gene: TRBV9; J gene: TRBJ2-2; D gene: .; CDR3 protein: CASSSRGPGELFF
CDR3 length: 17; V gene: TRBV6-2/TRBV6-3; J gene: TRBJ2-1; D gene: TRBD2; CDR3 protein: CASSRPVTSGRSYEQFF
CDR3 length: 15; V gene: TRBV6-2/TRBV6-3; J gene: TRBJ2-1; D gene: TRBD2; CDR3 protein: CASSQTSGGAYEQFF
CDR3 length: 12; V gene: TRBV7-3; J gene: TRBJ2-7; D gene: .; CDR3 protein: CASSFGAGEQYF
CDR3 length: 13; V gene: TRBV20-1; J gene: TRBJ2-5; D gene: .; CDR3 protein: CSARGHDKETQYF
CDR3 length: 15; V gene: TRBV6-2/TRBV6-3; J gene: TRBJ2-3; D gene: TRBD2; CDR3 protein: CASRLAGGLTDTQYF
CDR3 length: 13; V gene: TRBV7-3; J gene: TRBJ1-1; D gene: TRBD1; CDR3 protein: CASSWDRNTEAFF
CDR3 length: 14; V gene: TRBV5-4; J gene: TRBJ2-2; D gene: .; CDR3 protein: CASSLGAHTGELFF
CDR3 length: 14; V gene: TRBV20-1; J gene: TRBJ2-3; D gene: .; CDR3 protein: CSAREPGAPDTQYF
CDR3 length: 18; V gene: TRBV5-4; J gene: TRBJ2-5; D gene: TRBD2; CDR3 protein: CASSLASGRAVNQETQYF
CDR3 length: 15; V gene: TRBV20-1; J gene: TRBJ2-5; D gene: TRBD1; CDR3 protein: CSASTGTAYQETQYF
CDR3 length: 14; V gene: TRBV12-5; J gene: TRBJ1-6; D gene: .; CDR3 protein: CASGLVPQLSPLHF
CDR3 length: 13; V gene: TRBV5-4; J gene: TRBJ2-2; D gene: .; CDR3 protein: CASHHILVGELFF
CDR3 length: 15; V gene: TRBV6-1; J gene: TRBJ2-7; D gene: TRBD1; CDR3 protein: CASSDHRGVTYEQYF
CDR3 length: 15; V gene: TRBV15; J gene: TRBJ1-1; D gene: .; CDR3 protein: CATSSDKRQAPEAFF
CDR3 length: 12; V gene: TRBV5-1; J gene: TRBJ2-1; D gene: .; CDR3 protein: CASSLKGDEQFF
CDR3 length: 13; V gene: TRBV28; J gene: TRBJ1-4; D gene: .; CDR3 protein: CASSRRDTEKLFF